This T cell receptor beta chain comes out of a study of blood T cells in healthy people across ages. Study findings and constraints: Per million T cells, TCR beta diversity dropped about linearly as age rose.

Through a sample-barcoded 5' primer and a J-beta primer mix, a second PCR was run for about 6 to 11 cycles. TCRdb re-derived calls from the 5' RACE reads in MiXCR, one entry per CDR3 protein. In the table there are around 900,000 distinct CDR3 sequences, roughly 26% of which are singletons. The sample holds many counts of this clonotype. Antigen unknown. Germline-derived CDR1 and CDR2 are WNHNN and SYGVQD (reference sequence). CDR3 length equals 16 residues. V lost 3 bases to trimming and J lost 3 bases; unmatched junction nucleotides: 7. This TCR was recovered from a woman of 80 years or more in good health. The sequencing input was blood. This chain uses TRBV10-1 with TRBJ2-3, with 9 bases identical to TRBD2. The DNA for the CDR3 is TGCGCCAGCAGTGATAAGGGACTAGCTATGACAGATACGCAGTATTTT. This sequence encodes CASSDKGLAMTDTQYF.